This T cell receptor (beta chain) was sequenced in a study of blood T cell repertoires in COVID-19. Study background: The United States, Italy and Spain supplied acute and convalescent COVID-19 samples. In each case, the material was cDNA or gDNA derived from T cells, B-cell-depleted T cells, or PBMCs.

As processed by the authors: Nucleated cell counts were estimated from reference gene primer amplification. Method: immunoSEQ multiplex PCR; TCRdb's copy keeps in-frame clones and lacks some. The D gene and trimming were derived from the DNA, and the V and J assignments and clone size from that table. The sample includes 95,000 to 110,000 clones, 84% of them seen just once. The CDR3 is 16 amino acids. The germline V gene encodes CDR1 MDHEN and CDR2 SYDVKM. Trimming at V came to 4 bases and at J to 1 base, leaving 9 bases not matched to a gene. The genes are TRBV28 and TRBJ1-1, with 7 positions matching TRBD1. This clonotype was sampled from a human donor in a cohort sampled during active COVID-19. Material: peripheral blood. The chain's CDR3 is CASSSPTHRGNTEAFF. CDR3 DNA: TGTGCCAGCAGTTCACCCACCCACAGGGGGAACACTGAAGCTTTCTTT.